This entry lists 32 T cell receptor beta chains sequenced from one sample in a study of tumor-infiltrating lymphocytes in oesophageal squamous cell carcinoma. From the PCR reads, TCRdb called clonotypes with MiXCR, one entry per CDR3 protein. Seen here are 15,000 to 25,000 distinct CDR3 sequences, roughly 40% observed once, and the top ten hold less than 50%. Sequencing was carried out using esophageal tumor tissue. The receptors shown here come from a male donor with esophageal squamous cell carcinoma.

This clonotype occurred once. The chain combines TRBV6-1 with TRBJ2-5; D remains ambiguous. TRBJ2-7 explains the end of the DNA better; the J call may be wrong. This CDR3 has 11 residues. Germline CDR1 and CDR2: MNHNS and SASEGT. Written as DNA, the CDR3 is TGTGCCAGCAGACAAGCCCACGAGCAGTACTTC. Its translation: CASRQAHEQYF.

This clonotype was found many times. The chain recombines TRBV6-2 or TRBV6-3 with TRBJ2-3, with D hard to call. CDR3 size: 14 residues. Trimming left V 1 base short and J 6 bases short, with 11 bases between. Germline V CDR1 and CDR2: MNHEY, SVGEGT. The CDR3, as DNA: TGTGCCAGCAGTTACTTGACCTTGGGGGATACGCAGTATTTT. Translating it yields CASSYLTLGDTQYF.

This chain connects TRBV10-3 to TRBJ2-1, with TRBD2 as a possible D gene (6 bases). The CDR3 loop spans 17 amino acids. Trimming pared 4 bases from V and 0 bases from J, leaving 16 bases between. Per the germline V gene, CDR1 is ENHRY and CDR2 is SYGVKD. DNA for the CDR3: TGTGCCATCAGTGGTACTCTAGCGCCGAGCTCCTACAATGAGCAGTTCTTC. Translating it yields CAISGTLAPSSYNEQFF.

CDR3 sequence: CASSPAPQTQYF. In DNA form, the CDR3 reads TGTGCCAGCAGCCCGGCCCCTCAGACCCAGTACTTC. This chain links TRBV7-6 with TRBJ2-1; D is unresolved. The J call could be wrong; TRBJ2-5 is a better fit for the DNA end. CDR1 and CDR2 (germline): SGHVS, FNYEAQ. The CDR3 totals 12 residues.

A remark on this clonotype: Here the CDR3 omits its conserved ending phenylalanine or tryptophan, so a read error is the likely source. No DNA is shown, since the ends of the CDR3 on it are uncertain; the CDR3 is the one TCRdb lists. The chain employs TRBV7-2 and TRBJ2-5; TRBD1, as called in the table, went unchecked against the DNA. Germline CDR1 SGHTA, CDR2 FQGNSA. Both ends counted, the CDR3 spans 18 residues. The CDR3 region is CASSLGGGQGYYGYTFGS.

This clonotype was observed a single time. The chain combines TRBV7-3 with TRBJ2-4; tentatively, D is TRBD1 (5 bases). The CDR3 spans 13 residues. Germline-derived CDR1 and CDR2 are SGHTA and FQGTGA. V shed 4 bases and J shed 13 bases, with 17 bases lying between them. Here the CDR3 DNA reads TGTGCCAGCAGCTCAGCGAACACAGGAGAGCAGTACTTC. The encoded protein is CASSSANTGEQYF.

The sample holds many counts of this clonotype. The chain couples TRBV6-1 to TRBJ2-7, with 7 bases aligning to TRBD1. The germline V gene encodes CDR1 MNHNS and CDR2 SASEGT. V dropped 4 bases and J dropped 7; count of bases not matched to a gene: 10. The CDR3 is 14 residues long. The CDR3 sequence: CASSGQGRYNEQYF. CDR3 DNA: TGTGCCAGCAGTGGACAGGGACGCTACAATGAGCAGTACTTC.

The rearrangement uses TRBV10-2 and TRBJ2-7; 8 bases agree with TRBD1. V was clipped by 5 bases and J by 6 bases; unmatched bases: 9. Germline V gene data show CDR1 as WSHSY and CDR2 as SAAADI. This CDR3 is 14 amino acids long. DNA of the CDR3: TGCGCCAGCAGTCGACAGGGGTTAATCGGCGAGCAGTACTTC. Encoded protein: CASSRQGLIGEQYF.

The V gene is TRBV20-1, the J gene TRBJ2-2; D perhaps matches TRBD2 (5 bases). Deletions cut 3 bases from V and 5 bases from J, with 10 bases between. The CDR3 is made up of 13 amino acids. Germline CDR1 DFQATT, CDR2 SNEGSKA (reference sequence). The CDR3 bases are TGCAGTGCTAGCAGGTCGGGGACCGGGGAGCTGTTTTTT. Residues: CSASRSGTGELFF.

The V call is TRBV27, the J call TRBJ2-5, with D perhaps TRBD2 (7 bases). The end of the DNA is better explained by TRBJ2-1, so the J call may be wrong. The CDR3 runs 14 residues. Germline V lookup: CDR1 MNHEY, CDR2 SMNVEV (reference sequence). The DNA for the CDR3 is TGTGCCAGCAGTCCAAAGGGGGGGTACAATGAGCAGTTCTTC. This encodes CASSPKGGYNEQFF.

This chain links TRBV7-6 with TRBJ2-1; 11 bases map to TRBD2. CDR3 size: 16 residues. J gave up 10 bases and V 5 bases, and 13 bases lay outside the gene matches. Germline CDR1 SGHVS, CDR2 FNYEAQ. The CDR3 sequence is CASSRTSGLSSYEQFF. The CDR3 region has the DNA TGTGCCAGCAGCCGGACTAGCGGGCTCAGCTCCTACGAGCAGTTCTTC.

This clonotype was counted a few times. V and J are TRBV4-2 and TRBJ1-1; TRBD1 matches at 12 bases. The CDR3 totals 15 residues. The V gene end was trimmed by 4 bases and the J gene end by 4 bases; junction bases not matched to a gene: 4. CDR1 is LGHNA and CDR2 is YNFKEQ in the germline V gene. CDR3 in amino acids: CASSPGQGARTEAFF. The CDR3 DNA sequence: TGTGCCAGCAGCCCGGGACAGGGGGCGCGCACTGAAGCTTTCTTT.

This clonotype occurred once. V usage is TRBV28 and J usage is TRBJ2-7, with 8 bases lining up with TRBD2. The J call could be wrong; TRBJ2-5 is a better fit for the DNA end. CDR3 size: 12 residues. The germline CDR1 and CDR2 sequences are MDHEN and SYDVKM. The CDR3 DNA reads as TGTGCCAGCACCGGCGGGAGGGAGACCCAGTACTTC. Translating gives CASTGGRETQYF.

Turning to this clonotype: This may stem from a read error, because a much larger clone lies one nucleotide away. CDR3 residues: CASSFPTYEQFF. In DNA form, the CDR3 reads TGTGCCAGCAGTTTCCCGACCTACGAGCAGTTCTTC. The gene calls are TRBV28 and TRBJ2-1; D call uncertain. Germline V CDR1 and CDR2: MDHEN, SYDVKM. CDR3 length equals 12 residues. V gave up 3 bases and J gave up 10 bases, with 10 bases separating them.

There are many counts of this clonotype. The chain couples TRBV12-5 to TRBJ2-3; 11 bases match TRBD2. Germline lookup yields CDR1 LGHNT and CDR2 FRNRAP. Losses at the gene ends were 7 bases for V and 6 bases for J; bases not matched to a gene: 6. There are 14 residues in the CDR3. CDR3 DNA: TGTGCTAGTGCCCTAGCGGGAGGATCTGATACGCAGTATTTT. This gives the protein CASALAGGSDTQYF. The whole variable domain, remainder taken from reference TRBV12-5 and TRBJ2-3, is DARVTQTPRHKVTEMGQEVTMRCQPILGHNTVFWYRQTMMQGLELLAYFRNRAPLDDSGMPKDRFSAEMPDATLATLKIQPSEPRDSAVYFCASALAGGSDTQYFGPGTRLTVL.

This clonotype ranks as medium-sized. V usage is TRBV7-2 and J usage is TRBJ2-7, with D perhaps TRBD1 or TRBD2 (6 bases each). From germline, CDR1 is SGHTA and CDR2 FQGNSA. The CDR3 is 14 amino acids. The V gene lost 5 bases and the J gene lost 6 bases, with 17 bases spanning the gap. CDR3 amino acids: CASSLGGSLGEQYF. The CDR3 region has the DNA TGTGCCAGCAGCCTAGGGGGGAGTCTCGGCGAGCAGTACTTC.

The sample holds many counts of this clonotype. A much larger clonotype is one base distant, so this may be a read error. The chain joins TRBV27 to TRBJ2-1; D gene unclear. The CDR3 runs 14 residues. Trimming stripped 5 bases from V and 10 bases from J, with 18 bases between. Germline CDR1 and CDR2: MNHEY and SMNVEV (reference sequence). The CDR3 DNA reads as TGTGCCAGCAGTAGTGGGTCGGCCGCCTACGAGCAGTTCTTC. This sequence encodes CASSSGSAAYEQFF.

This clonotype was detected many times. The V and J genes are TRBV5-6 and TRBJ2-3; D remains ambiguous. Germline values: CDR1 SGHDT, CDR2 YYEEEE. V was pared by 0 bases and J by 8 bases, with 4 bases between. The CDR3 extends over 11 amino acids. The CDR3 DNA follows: TGTGCCAGCAGCTTGGAGGGTACGCAGTATTTT. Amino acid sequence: CASSLEGTQYF.

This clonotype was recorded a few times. The CDR3 DNA is TGTGCCAGCTCACCGGTCGGGGACACTGAAGCTTTCTTT. The encoded protein is CASSPVGDTEAFF. The V and J genes are TRBV18 and TRBJ1-1; no definite D call. The V end was cut by 3 bases, the J end by 3 bases, with 8 bases between. Germline V gene sequence: CDR1 KGHSH, CDR2 LQKENI. The CDR3 totals 13 residues.

CDR3 coding DNA: TGTGCCAGCAGGGGGACTAGCGGGGGGTACAATGAGCAGTTCTTC. Residues: CASRGTSGGYNEQFF. The gene calls are TRBV28 and TRBJ2-1; 15 bases are shared with TRBD2. Germline CDR1 reads MDHEN; CDR2 reads SYDVKM. V shed 6 bases, J shed 4 bases, and the junction held 1 base outside the gene matches. The CDR3 is 15 amino acids.

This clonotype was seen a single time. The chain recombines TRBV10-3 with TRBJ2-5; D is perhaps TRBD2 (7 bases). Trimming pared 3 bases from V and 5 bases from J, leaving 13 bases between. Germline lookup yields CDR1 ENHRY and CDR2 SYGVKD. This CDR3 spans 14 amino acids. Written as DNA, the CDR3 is TGTGCCATCAGTGATCGGGGGGCCGGTGAGACCCAGTACTTC. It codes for CAISDRGAGETQYF.

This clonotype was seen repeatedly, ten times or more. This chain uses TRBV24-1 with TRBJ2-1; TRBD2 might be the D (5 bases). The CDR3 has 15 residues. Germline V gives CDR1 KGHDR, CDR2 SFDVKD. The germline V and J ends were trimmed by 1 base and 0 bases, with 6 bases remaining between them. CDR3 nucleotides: TGTGCCACCAGTGATTTTAGCGACTCCTACAATGAGCAGTTCTTC. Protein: CATSDFSDSYNEQFF.

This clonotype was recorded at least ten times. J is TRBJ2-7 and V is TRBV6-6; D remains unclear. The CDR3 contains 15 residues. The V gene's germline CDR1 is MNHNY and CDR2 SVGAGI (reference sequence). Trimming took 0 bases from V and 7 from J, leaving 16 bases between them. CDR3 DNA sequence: TGTGCCAGCAGTTACTCTGGCTTGGGTACATATGAGCAGTACTTC. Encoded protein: CASSYSGLGTYEQYF.

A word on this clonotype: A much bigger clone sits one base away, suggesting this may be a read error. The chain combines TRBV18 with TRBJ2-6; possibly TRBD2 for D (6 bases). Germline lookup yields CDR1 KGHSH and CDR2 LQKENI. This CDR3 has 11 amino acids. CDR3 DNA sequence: TGTGCCAGCTCAAGGGACTTTTTTCAGTGCTTC. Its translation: CASSRDFFQCF.

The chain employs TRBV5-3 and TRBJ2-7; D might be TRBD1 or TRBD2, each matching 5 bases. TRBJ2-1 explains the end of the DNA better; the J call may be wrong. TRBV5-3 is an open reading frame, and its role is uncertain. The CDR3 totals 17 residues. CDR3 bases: TGTGCCAGCACCAAGAGGGGTCTGATTAAGTCCTACAATGAGCAGTTCTTC. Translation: CASTKRGLIKSYNEQFF.

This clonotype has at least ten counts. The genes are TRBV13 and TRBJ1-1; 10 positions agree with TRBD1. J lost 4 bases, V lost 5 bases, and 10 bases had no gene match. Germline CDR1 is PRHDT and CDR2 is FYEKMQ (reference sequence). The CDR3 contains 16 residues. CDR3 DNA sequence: TGTGCCAGCAGCCAACGACAGGGGGCACCCCTCACTGAAGCTTTCTTT. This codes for CASSQRQGAPLTEAFF.

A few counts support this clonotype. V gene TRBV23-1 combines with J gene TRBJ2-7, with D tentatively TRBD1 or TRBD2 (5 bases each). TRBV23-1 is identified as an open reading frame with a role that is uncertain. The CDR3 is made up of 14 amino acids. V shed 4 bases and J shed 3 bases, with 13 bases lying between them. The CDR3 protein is CASSRGRLVYEQYF. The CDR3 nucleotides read TGCGCCAGCAGTCGGGGACGGCTAGTCTACGAGCAGTACTTC.

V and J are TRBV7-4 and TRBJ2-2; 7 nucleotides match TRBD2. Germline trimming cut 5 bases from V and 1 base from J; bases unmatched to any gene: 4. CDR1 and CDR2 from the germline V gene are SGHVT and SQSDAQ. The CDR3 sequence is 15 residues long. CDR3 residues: CASSRTGGNTGELFF. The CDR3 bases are TGTGCCAGCAGCCGGACGGGAGGGAACACCGGGGAGCTGTTTTTT. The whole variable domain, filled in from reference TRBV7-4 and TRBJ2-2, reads GAGVSQSPRYKVAKRGRDVALRCDSISGHVTLYWYRQTLGQGSEVLTYSQSDAQRDKSGRPSGRFSAERPERSVSTLKIQRTEQGDSAVYLCASSRTGGNTGELFFGEGSRLTVL.

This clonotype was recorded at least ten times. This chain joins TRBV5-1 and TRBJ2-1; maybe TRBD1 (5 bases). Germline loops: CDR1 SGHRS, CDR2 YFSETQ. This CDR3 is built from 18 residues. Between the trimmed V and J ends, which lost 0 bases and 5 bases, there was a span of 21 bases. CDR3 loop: CASSLDRFPPGVHNEQFF. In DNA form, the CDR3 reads TGCGCCAGCAGCTTGGACAGGTTTCCCCCAGGAGTTCACAATGAGCAGTTCTTC.

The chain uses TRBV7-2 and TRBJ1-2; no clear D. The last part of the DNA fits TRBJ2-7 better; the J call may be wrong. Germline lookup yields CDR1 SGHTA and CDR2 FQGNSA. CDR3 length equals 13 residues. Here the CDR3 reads CASSLEGGYEQYF. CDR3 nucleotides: TGTGCCAGCAGCTTAGAGGGCGGCTACGAGCAGTACTTC.

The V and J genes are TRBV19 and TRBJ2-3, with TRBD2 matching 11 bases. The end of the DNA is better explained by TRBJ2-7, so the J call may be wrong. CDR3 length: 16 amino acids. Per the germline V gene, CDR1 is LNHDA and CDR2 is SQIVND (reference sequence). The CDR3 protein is CASSKELAGVGYEQYF. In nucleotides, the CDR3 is TGTGCCAGTAGTAAGGAACTAGCGGGAGTTGGCTACGAGCAGTACTTC.

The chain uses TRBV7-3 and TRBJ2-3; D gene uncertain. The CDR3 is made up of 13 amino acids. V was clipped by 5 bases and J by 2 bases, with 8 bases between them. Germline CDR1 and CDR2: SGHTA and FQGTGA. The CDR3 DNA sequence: TGTGCCAGCAGCCCTGGGTACACAGATACGCAGTATTTT. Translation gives CASSPGYTDTQYF.